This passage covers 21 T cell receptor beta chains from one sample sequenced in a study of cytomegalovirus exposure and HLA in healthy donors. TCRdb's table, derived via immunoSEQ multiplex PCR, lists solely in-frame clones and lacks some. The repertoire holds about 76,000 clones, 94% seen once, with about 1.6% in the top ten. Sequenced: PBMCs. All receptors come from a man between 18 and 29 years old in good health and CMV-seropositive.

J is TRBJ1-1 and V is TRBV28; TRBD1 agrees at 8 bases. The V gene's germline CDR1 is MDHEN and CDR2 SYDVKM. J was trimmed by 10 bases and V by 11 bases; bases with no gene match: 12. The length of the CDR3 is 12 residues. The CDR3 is CAARGPARGAFF. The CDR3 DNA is TGTGCCGCCAGGGGGCCCGCGAGGGGAGCTTTCTTT.

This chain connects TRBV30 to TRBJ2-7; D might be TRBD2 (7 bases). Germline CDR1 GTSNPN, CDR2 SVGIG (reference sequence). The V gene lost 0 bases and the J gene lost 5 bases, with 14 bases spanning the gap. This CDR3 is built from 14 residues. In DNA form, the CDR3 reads TGTGCCTGGAGTGTACCGGGGGGCCTCCACGAGCAGTACTTC. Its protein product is CAWSVPGGLHEQYF. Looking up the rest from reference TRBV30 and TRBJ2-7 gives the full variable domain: SQTIHQWPATLVQPVGSPLSLECTVEGTSNPNLYWYRQAAGRGLQLLFYSVGIGQISSEVPQNLSASRPQDRQFILSSKKLLLSDSGFYLCAWSVPGGLHEQYFGPGTRLTVT.

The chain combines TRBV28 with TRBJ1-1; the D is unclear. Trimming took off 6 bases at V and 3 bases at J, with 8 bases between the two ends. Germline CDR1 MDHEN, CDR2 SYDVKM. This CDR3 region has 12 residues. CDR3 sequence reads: CASRLADTEAFF. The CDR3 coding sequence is TGTGCCAGCAGGCTCGCGGACACTGAAGCTTTCTTT.

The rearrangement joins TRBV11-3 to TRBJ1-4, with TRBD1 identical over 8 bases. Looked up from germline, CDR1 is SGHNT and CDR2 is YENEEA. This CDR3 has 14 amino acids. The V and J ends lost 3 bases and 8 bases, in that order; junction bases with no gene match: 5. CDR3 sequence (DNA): TGTGCCAGCAGCTTGGACAGGGTTGAAGAAAAACTGTTTTTT. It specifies CASSLDRVEEKLFF.

This CDR3 is CASSSGLDTQYF. The CDR3 nucleotides read TGTGCCAGCAGCTCGGGACTAGATACGCAGTATTTT. The chain recombines TRBV7-3 with TRBJ2-3, with a tentative D call TRBD2 (6 bases). This CDR3 region has 12 residues. V was trimmed by 4 bases and J by 5 bases, leaving 7 bases between them. The germline gives CDR1 SGHTA, CDR2 FQGTGA.

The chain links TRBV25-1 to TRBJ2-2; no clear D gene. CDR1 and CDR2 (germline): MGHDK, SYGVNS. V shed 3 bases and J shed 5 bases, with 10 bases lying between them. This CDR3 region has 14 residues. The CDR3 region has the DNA TGTGCCAGCAGTGATCGTCTTCTGACCGGGGAGCTGTTTTTT. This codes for CASSDRLLTGELFF.

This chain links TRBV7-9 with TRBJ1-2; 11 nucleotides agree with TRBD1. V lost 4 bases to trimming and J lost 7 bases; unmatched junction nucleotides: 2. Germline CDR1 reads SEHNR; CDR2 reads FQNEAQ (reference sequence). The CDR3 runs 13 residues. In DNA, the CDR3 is TGTGCCAGCAGCTACGGACAGGGGGCTGGCTACACCTTC. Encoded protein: CASSYGQGAGYTF.

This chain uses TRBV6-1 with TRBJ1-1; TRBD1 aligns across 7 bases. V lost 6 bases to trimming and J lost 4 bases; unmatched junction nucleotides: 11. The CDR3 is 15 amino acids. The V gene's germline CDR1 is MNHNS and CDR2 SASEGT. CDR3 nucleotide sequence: TGTGCCAGCAGAAAATTCGGGACAGAGGCCACTGAAGCTTTCTTT. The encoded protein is CASRKFGTEATEAFF.

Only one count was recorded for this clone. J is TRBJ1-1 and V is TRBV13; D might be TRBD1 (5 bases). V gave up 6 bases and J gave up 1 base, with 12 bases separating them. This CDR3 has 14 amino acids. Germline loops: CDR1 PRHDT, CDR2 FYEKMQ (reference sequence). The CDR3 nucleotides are TGTGCCAGCAGTGTTGAAGGACAGAACACTGAAGCTTTCTTT. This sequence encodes CASSVEGQNTEAFF.

CDR3 residues: CASSYSYNEQFF. CDR3 DNA sequence: TGTGCCAGCAGTTACAGCTACAATGAGCAGTTCTTC. This chain links TRBV2 with TRBJ2-1; no clear D. Per germline, CDR1 SNHLY and CDR2 FYNNEI. V was pared by 5 bases and J by 3 bases, with 5 bases between. The CDR3 has 12 amino acids.

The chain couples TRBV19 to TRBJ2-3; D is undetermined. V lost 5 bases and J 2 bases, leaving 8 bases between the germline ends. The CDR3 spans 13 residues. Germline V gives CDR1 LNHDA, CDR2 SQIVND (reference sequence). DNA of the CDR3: TGTGCCAGTAGTCCCCTTATCACAGATACGCAGTATTTT. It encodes CASSPLITDTQYF.

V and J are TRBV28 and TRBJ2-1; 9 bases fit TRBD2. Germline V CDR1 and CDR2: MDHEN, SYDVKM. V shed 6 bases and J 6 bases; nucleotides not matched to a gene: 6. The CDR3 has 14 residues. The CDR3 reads CASSLRLAVNEQFF. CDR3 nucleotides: TGTGCCAGCAGCCTAAGACTAGCGGTCAATGAGCAGTTCTTC.

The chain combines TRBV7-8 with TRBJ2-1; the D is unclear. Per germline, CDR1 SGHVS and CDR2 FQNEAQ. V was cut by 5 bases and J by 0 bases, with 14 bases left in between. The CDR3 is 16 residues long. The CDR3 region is CASSERLSSSYNEQFF. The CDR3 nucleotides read TGTGCCAGCAGCGAAAGACTCTCGAGCTCCTACAATGAGCAGTTCTTC.

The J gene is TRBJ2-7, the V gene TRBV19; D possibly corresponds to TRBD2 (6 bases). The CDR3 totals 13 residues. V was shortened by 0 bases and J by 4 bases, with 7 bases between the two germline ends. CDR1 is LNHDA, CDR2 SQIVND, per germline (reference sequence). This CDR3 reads CASSIDRGYEQYF. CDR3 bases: TGTGCCAGTAGTATAGATCGGGGGTACGAGCAGTACTTC.

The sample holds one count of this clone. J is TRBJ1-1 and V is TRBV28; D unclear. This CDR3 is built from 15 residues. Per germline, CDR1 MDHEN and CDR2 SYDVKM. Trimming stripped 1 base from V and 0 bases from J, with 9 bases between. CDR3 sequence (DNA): TGTGCCAGCAGTTTATTGGAGAGGATGAACACTGAAGCTTTCTTT. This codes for CASSLLERMNTEAFF.

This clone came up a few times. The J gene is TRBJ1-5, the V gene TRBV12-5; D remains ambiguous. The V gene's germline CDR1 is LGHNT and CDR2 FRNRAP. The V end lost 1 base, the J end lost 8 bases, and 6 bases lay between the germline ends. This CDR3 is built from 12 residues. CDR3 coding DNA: TGTGCTAGTGGTTTGGATCAGGAGCCCCAGCATTTT. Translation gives CASGLDQEPQHF.

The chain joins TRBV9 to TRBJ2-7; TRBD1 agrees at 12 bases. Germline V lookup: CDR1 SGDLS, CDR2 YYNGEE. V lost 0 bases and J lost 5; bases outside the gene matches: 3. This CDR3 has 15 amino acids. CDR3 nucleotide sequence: TGTGCCAGCAGCGTAGGCGGGACAGGGGGCAACGAGCAGTACTTC. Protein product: CASSVGGTGGNEQYF.

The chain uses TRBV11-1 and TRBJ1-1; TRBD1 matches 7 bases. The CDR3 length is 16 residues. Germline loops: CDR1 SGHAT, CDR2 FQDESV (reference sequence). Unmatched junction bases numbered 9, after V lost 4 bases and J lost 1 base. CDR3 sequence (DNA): TGTGCCAGCAGCTCAGCCCCCGGGACAGCGAACACTGAAGCTTTCTTT. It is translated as CASSSAPGTANTEAFF. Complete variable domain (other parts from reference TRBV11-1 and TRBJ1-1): EAEVAQSPRYKITEKSQAVAFWCDPISGHATLYWYRQILGQGPELLVQFQDESVVDDSQLPKDRFSAERLKGVDSTLKIQPAELGDSAMYLCASSSAPGTANTEAFFGQGTRLTVV.

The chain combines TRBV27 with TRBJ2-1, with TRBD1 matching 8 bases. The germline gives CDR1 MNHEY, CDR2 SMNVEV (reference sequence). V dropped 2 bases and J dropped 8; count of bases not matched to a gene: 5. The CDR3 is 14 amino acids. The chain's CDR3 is CASSLIGQGYEQFF. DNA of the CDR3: TGTGCCAGCAGTTTAATTGGACAGGGTTATGAGCAGTTCTTC.

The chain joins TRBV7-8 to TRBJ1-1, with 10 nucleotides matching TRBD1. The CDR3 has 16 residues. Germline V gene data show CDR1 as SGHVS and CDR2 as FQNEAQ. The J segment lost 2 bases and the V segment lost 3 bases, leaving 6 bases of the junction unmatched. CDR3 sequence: CASSLTGGDLNTEAFF. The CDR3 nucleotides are TGTGCCAGCAGCTTGACAGGGGGCGACCTCAACACTGAAGCTTTCTTT.

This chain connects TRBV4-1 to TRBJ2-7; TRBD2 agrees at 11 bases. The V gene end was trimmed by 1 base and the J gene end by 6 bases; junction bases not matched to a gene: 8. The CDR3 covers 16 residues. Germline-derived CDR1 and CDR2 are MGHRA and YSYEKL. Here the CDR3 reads CASSQGGTSGKFEQYF. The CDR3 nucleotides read TGCGCCAGCAGCCAAGGGGGGACTAGCGGTAAATTCGAGCAGTACTTC.